One and the same sample provided the 8 T cell receptor beta chains below, sequenced in a study of tumor-infiltrating lymphocytes in localized non-small cell lung cancer. Generated by immunoSEQ multiplex PCR, the TCRdb table keeps only in-frame clones and is missing some. The data hold 11,000 or so clones, with roughly 85% observed a single time. The sample taken for sequencing was uninvolved lung tissue not adjacent to the tumor. Receptors were obtained from a human donor with non-small cell lung cancer.

The chain joins TRBV6-1 to TRBJ2-5; possibly TRBD1 for D (5 bases). CDR1 and CDR2 (germline): MNHNS, SASEGT. Trimming took 6 bases from V and 2 from J, leaving 10 bases between them. This CDR3 comprises 13 residues. This CDR3 reads CASRSSGQETQYF. As DNA, the CDR3 is TGTGCCAGCAGGTCTTCAGGGCAAGAGACCCAGTACTTC.

The V and J genes are TRBV10-1 and TRBJ2-7; possible D gene TRBD2, 5 bases. The CDR3 loop spans 10 amino acids. The germline V gene has CDR1 WNHNN and CDR2 SYGVQD (reference sequence). Trimming removed 10 bases from V and 5 bases from J, with 9 bases in between. DNA for the CDR3: TGCGCCACGGGATTCCACGAGCAGTACTTC. This codes for CATGFHEQYF.

This clone was seen only once. The chain combines TRBV25-1 with TRBJ2-7; TRBD2 matches 12 bases. CDR3 length: 15 amino acids. V dropped 2 bases and J dropped 6; count of bases not matched to a gene: 5. Germline loops: CDR1 MGHDK, CDR2 SYGVNS. The CDR3 nucleotides are TGTGCCAGCAGTGAACCCACTAGCGGGGGGCTCGAGCAGTACTTC. This translates into CASSEPTSGGLEQYF.

This chain connects TRBV30 to TRBJ1-2; tentatively, D is TRBD1 (5 bases). The CDR3 totals 14 residues. The V end lost 0 bases, the J end lost 0 bases, and 8 bases lay between the germline ends. Germline V gene lookup returns CDR1 GTSNPN and CDR2 SVGIG (reference sequence). DNA of the CDR3: TGTGCCTGGAGTGTACAGGTAGCTAACTATGGCTACACCTTC. This translates into CAWSVQVANYGYTF.

The chain couples TRBV11-2 to TRBJ1-3; no definite D call. Germline values: CDR1 SGHAT, CDR2 FQNNGV. Deletions cut 5 bases from V and 3 bases from J, with 17 bases between. CDR3 length equals 16 residues. CDR3 sequence reads: CASSQARQALGNTIYF. The CDR3 nucleotides read TGTGCCAGCAGCCAAGCCCGACAAGCCCTTGGAAACACCATATATTTT. Drawing the rest from reference TRBV11-2 and TRBJ1-3, the complete variable domain is EAGVAQSPRYKIIEKRQSVAFWCNPISGHATLYWYQQILGQGPKLLIQFQNNGVVDDSQLPKDRFSAERLKGVDSTLKIQPAKLEDSAVYLCASSQARQALGNTIYFGEGSWLTVV.

This clone was seen only once. The J gene is TRBJ2-7, the V gene TRBV10-3, with 8 bases identical to TRBD2. CDR1 is ENHRY, CDR2 SYGVKD, per germline. CDR3 length: 13 amino acids. The CDR3 spells CASGGGLSYEQYF. CDR3 nucleotide sequence: TGTGCATCCGGGGGGGGTCTCTCCTACGAGCAGTACTTC.

V usage is TRBV4-1 and J usage is TRBJ1-2, with a possible D match to TRBD1 (5 bases). Germline V gene lookup returns CDR1 MGHRA and CDR2 YSYEKL. Trimming stripped 2 bases from V and 4 bases from J, with 14 bases between. The CDR3 loop spans 15 amino acids. CDR3 bases: TGCGCCAGCAGCCAAATATTGGGGGGGAGCTATGGCTACACCTTC. Its translation is CASSQILGGSYGYTF.

The chain is built from TRBV6-5 and TRBJ1-2; possibly TRBD1 for D (6 bases). Germline lookup yields CDR1 MNHEY and CDR2 SVGAGI. The ends were cut back, 5 bases at V and 0 bases at J, with 13 bases in the middle. This CDR3 is 15 amino acids long. The DNA for the CDR3 is TGTGCCAGCAGTCTCCAACAGGGATCTAACTATGGCTACACCTTC. Protein: CASSLQQGSNYGYTF.